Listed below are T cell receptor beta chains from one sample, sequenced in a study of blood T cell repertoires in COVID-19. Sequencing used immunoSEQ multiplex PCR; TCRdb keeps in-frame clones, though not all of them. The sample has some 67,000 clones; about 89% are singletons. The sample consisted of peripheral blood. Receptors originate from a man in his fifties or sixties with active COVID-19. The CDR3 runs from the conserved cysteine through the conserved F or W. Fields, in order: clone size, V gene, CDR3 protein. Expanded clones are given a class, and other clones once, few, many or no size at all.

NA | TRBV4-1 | CASSQVGGTEQYF
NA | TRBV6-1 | CASSEFLDSANIQYF
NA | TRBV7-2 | CASSPPAKNIQYF
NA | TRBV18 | CASSPGKGTPGEQYF
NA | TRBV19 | CASKSGQGITDTQYF
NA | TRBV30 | CAWSVTTTHSKNIQYF
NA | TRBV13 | CASSLVISRYSGNTIYF
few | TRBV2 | CASSEARSPSYGYTF
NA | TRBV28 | CASSYRRGGRLDGYTF
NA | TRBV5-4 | CASSSRTSGYQETQYF
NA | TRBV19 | CASSIAPRSFYGYTF
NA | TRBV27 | CASSFNGNEQFF
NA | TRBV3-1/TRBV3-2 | CAVTRYAGATDTQYF
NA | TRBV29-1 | CSARRFTGNYGYTF
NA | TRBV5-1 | CASSLAGGNYGYTF
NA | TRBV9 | CASSVAGENYGYTF
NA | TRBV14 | CASSLAQGRGKQYF
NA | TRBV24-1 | CATSSTVNEQFF
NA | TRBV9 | CASSVGAGGPQETQYF
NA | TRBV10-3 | CAISELSGRGDEQFF
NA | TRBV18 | CASSPAGAGNTIYF
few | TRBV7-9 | CASSSTGEGSPLHF
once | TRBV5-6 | CASSLKSRGGEQFF
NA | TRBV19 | CASSLRQGRKGGQPQHF
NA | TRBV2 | CASSARQGDRDTQYF
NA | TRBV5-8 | CASSLGLAGGQETQYF
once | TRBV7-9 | CASSFGTGVRETQYF
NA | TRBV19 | CASSRSKLGQVHGYTF